One sample yielded the 32 T cell receptor beta chains listed below, sequenced in a study of neoadjuvant anti-PD-1 for oral cavity cancer. The method was immunoSEQ multiplex PCR; TCRdb's version includes in-frame clones alone and lacks a portion of them. The repertoire consists of fewer than 90,000 clones, with about 80% occurring once and the leading ten covering 2.5% to 3.5%. This specimen consisted of PBMCs, obtained before nivolumab (anti-PD-1) treatment. All receptors come from a person aged 35-79 years with oral cavity squamous cell carcinoma.

The V gene is TRBV6-5, the J gene TRBJ2-5; TRBD1 matches at 7 bases. The CDR3 has 13 amino acids. V lost 6 bases and J lost 4; bases outside the gene matches: 5. CDR1 and CDR2 from the germline V gene are MNHEY and SVGAGI. The CDR3 protein is CASSQGVSETQYF. DNA for the CDR3: TGTGCCAGCAGCCAGGGGGTTTCAGAGACCCAGTACTTC.

The chain combines TRBV11-3 with TRBJ2-1; TRBD2 agrees at 7 bases. This CDR3 is 16 amino acids long. The germline V gene has CDR1 SGHNT and CDR2 YENEEA. V dropped 4 bases and J dropped 3; count of bases not matched to a gene: 9. The CDR3 coding sequence is TGTGCCAGCAGCTCTTCTTCGGGAGGACGCTACAATGAGCAGTTCTTC. It yields the protein CASSSSSGGRYNEQFF.

This chain links TRBV19 with TRBJ1-1; D unclear. V lost 7 bases, J lost 4 bases, and 16 bases lay in between. The length of the CDR3 is 14 residues. Germline CDR1 and CDR2: LNHDA and SQIVND (reference sequence). The CDR3 nucleotides are TGTGCCAGTAAGTATTCAGCCATAGGCACTGAAGCTTTCTTT. It yields the protein CASKYSAIGTEAFF.

This clone showed up just once. V usage is TRBV2 and J usage is TRBJ2-2, with D perhaps matching TRBD1 (6 bases). Germline V CDR1 and CDR2: SNHLY, FYNNEI. CDR3 size: 15 residues. Deletions cut 8 bases from V and 4 bases from J, with 17 bases between. Here the CDR3 DNA reads TGTGCCAGCGGCGGACAGTCCTATCCCACCGGGGAGCTGTTTTTT. Its protein product is CASGGQSYPTGELFF.

The chain employs TRBV2 and TRBJ2-7, with 11 bases identical to TRBD2. Germline values: CDR1 SNHLY, CDR2 FYNNEI. The CDR3 extends over 16 amino acids. Trimming at V came to 7 bases and at J to 2 bases, leaving 10 bases not matched to a gene. This CDR3 reads CASKPTSGSGAYEQYF. The DNA of the CDR3 is TGTGCCAGCAAACCCACTAGCGGGAGTGGGGCCTACGAGCAGTACTTC.

This rearrangement joins TRBV6-5 to TRBJ2-4, with 9 bases identical to TRBD1. This CDR3 region has 15 residues. Trimming removed 5 bases from V and 7 bases from J; junction bases left unmatched: 9. CDR1 MNHEY and CDR2 SVGAGI come from the germline V gene. CDR3 DNA: TGTGCCAGCAGTACCCCGGGACAGGGAGCCAACATTCAGTACTTC. This translates into CASSTPGQGANIQYF.

This chain links TRBV7-9 with TRBJ1-1; possibly TRBD1 for D (5 bases). CDR1 is SEHNR and CDR2 is FQNEAQ in the germline V gene (reference sequence). This CDR3 has 13 residues. V was pared by 10 bases and J by 1 base, with 13 bases between. CDR3 residues: CATTGVGNTEAFF. The CDR3 DNA follows: TGTGCCACCACAGGCGTAGGGAACACTGAAGCTTTCTTT.

The J gene is TRBJ1-2, the V gene TRBV6-6; 7 bases map to TRBD1. There are 16 residues in the CDR3. Germline CDR1 reads MNHNY; CDR2 reads SVGAGI (reference sequence). The junction had 14 bases not matched to a gene; V was cut back by 6 bases and J by 4 bases. CDR3 sequence: CASSQGEGNPSYGYTF. The CDR3, as DNA: TGTGCCAGCAGCCAGGGGGAGGGAAACCCTTCCTATGGCTACACCTTC.

The V call is TRBV5-5, the J call TRBJ2-1, with TRBD2 matching over 9 bases. With V trimmed by 0 bases and J by 5 bases, 3 bases remained unmatched. Germline V gene sequence: CDR1 SGHKS, CDR2 YYEKEE (reference sequence). The CDR3 spans 15 residues. In DNA, the CDR3 is TGTGCCAGCAGCTTGGGACTAGCGGACAACAATGAGCAGTTCTTC. The encoded protein is CASSLGLADNNEQFF.

The chain employs TRBV2 and TRBJ1-2, with 7 bases fitting TRBD1. Germline CDR1 SNHLY, CDR2 FYNNEI. With 6 bases clipped from V and 6 bases from J, the junction kept 4 bases outside the gene matches. This CDR3 contains 12 residues. CDR3 region: CASREGQNGYTF. The CDR3 nucleotides are TGTGCCAGCAGGGAGGGACAGAATGGCTACACCTTC.

The V call is TRBV2, the J call TRBJ2-2; D unresolved. The germline gives CDR1 SNHLY, CDR2 FYNNEI. The CDR3 is 12 amino acids. The V end lost 4 bases, the J end lost 6 bases, and 6 bases lay between the germline ends. The CDR3 coding sequence is TGTGCCAGCAGTGGGCTCCCCGGGGAGCTGTTTTTT. Translation gives CASSGLPGELFF.

This clone has more than one count but fewer than ten. The rearrangement uses TRBV5-4 and TRBJ1-6; D not resolved. Germline values: CDR1 SGHNT, CDR2 YYREEE (reference sequence). The CDR3 length is 14 residues. With 0 bases removed from V and 10 bases from J, the gap between germline ends came to 11 bases. In DNA, the CDR3 is TGTGCCAGCAGCTTGGAGGGTTTTGGATCACCCCTCCACTTT. Protein: CASSLEGFGSPLHF.

V is TRBV11-2 and J is TRBJ1-1; D possibly corresponds to TRBD1 (6 bases). CDR1 is SGHAT, CDR2 FQNNGV, per germline. This CDR3 contains 16 residues. Trimming cost V 0 bases and J 0 bases, with 11 bases left between them. In DNA form, the CDR3 reads TGTGCCAGCAGCTTAGATAGGGGGGGCTTGAACACTGAAGCTTTCTTT. Its translation: CASSLDRGGLNTEAFF.

The V gene is TRBV14, the J gene TRBJ2-7, with 9 bases identical to TRBD1. V lost 4 bases to trimming and J lost 0 bases; unmatched junction nucleotides: 4. The CDR3 totals 15 residues. CDR1 is SGHDN, CDR2 FVKESK, per germline. The CDR3 loop is CASSLTGGLSYEQYF. CDR3 bases: TGTGCCAGCAGCCTAACAGGGGGCCTCTCCTACGAGCAGTACTTC.

The chain links TRBV11-1 to TRBJ1-5; the match to TRBD1 covers 7 bases. CDR3 length: 17 amino acids. The germline CDR1 and CDR2 sequences are SGHAT and FQDESV (reference sequence). Losses at the gene ends were 11 bases for V and 0 bases for J; bases not matched to a gene: 16. CDR3 residues: CAPSFTGTVYSNQPQHF. The CDR3 region has the DNA TGTGCCCCCAGCTTTACCGGGACAGTTTATAGCAATCAGCCCCAGCATTTT.

J is TRBJ1-1 and V is TRBV29-1; D is unclear. The germline V gene encodes CDR1 SQVTM and CDR2 ANQGSEA. This CDR3 spans 11 amino acids. V was cut by 3 bases and J by 8 bases, with 10 bases left in between. The CDR3: CSVEVSLEAFF. In nucleotides, the CDR3 is TGCAGCGTTGAGGTCAGTTTGGAAGCTTTCTTT.

The chain carries TRBV9 and TRBJ2-7; 7 bases agree with TRBD2. This CDR3 is 15 amino acids long. Per the germline V gene, CDR1 is SGDLS and CDR2 is YYNGEE. Trimming at V came to 4 bases and at J to 0 bases, leaving 7 bases not matched to a gene. CDR3 sequence: CASSPGGGSSYEQYF. For the CDR3, the DNA is TGTGCCAGCAGCCCGGGGGGAGGGAGCTCCTACGAGCAGTACTTC.

The rearrangement joins TRBV11-2 to TRBJ2-7; TRBD2 matches 8 bases. Trimming took 6 bases from V and 4 from J; bases not matched to a gene: 5. Germline V lookup: CDR1 SGHAT, CDR2 FQNNGV. The CDR3 has 13 residues. The CDR3, as DNA: TGTGCCAGCAGTTGGGAGCGGGGGTACGAGCAGTACTTC. Its protein product is CASSWERGYEQYF.

This chain joins TRBV18 and TRBJ2-7, with a tentative D call TRBD2 (5 bases). This CDR3 has 13 amino acids. V was clipped by 5 bases and J by 2 bases, with 10 bases between them. Germline V gives CDR1 KGHSH, CDR2 LQKENI. The CDR3, as DNA: TGTGCCAGCTCAAGTACGGAGGCCTACGAGCAGTACTTC. Translating it yields CASSSTEAYEQYF.

Here the CDR3 reads CASSLPSGSWEQYF. CDR3 coding DNA: TGTGCCAGCAGTTTACCTAGCGGGAGCTGGGAGCAGTACTTC. This chain uses TRBV28 with TRBJ2-7; 10 bases fit TRBD2. CDR3 length: 14 amino acids. Germline lookup yields CDR1 MDHEN and CDR2 SYDVKM. The V segment lost 2 bases and the J segment 7 bases; nucleotides outside the gene matches: 5.

CDR3 DNA: TGTGCCAGTAGTATCCCAGGGGGCAAGTCCCAGCATTTT. It translates to CASSIPGGKSQHF. The rearrangement uses TRBV19 and TRBJ1-5; 8 bases match TRBD1. Germline CDR1 LNHDA, CDR2 SQIVND (reference sequence). The CDR3 has 13 amino acids. The V gene end was trimmed by 3 bases and the J gene end by 11 bases; junction bases not matched to a gene: 6. Using reference TRBV19 and TRBJ1-5 for the parts outside the CDR3, the full variable domain is DGGITQSPKYLFRKEGQNVTLSCEQNLNHDAMYWYRQDPGQGLRLIYYSQIVNDFQKGDIAEGYSVSREKKESFPLTVTSAQKNPTAFYLCASSIPGGKSQHFGDGTRLSIL.

The chain combines TRBV10-1 with TRBJ1-1; the D is unclear. CDR1 is WNHNN, CDR2 SYGVQD, per germline (reference sequence). Deletions cut 2 bases from V and 5 bases from J, with 9 bases between. The CDR3 is 13 residues long. CDR3 region: CASSERGSTEAFF. CDR3 bases: TGCGCCAGCAGTGAGAGAGGGAGTACTGAAGCTTTCTTT.

This rearrangement joins TRBV9 to TRBJ1-1, with D maybe TRBD1 (5 bases). CDR1 SGDLS and CDR2 YYNGEE come from the germline V gene. The germline V and J ends were trimmed by 3 bases and 0 bases, with 15 bases remaining between them. The CDR3 length is 16 residues. The CDR3 DNA is TGTGCCAGCAGCGCCGGGAGTGGGGGGATGAACACTGAAGCTTTCTTT. Translation: CASSAGSGGMNTEAFF.

This clone was detected only a few times. The J gene is TRBJ1-5, the V gene TRBV6-1, with unresolved D. Trimming pared 4 bases from V and 7 bases from J, leaving 11 bases between. The V gene's germline CDR1 is MNHNS and CDR2 SASEGT. The CDR3 totals 13 residues. In nucleotides, the CDR3 is TGTGCCAGCAGTGGGCAGCCAGAACAGCCCCAGCATTTT. It specifies CASSGQPEQPQHF.

J is TRBJ2-2 and V is TRBV25-1, with a tentative D call TRBD1 (5 bases). The CDR3 runs 18 residues. Trimming stripped 4 bases from V and 4 bases from J, with 22 bases between. CDR1 MGHDK and CDR2 SYGVNS come from the germline V gene. The CDR3 here is CASSGSPLGARFTGELFF. CDR3 in DNA: TGTGCCAGCAGTGGCTCCCCATTAGGGGCGCGTTTCACCGGGGAGCTGTTTTTT.

The V and J genes are TRBV6-4 and TRBJ1-5, with D possibly being TRBD1 (6 bases). CDR3 size: 15 residues. Per germline, CDR1 MRHNA and CDR2 SNTAGT. The ends were cut back, 4 bases at V and 7 bases at J, with 17 bases in the middle. Here the CDR3 DNA reads TGTGCCAGCAGTGCCAACAGGGATTCGCAACAGCCCCAGCATTTT. It specifies CASSANRDSQQPQHF.

The chain joins TRBV28 to TRBJ2-7; 11 positions agree with TRBD2. The junction had 7 bases not matched to a gene; V was cut back by 5 bases and J by 4 bases. The germline V gene has CDR1 MDHEN and CDR2 SYDVKM. This CDR3 is built from 15 residues. This CDR3 is CASSTTSGSRYEQYF. The CDR3, as DNA: TGTGCCAGCAGTACAACTAGCGGGAGTAGATACGAGCAGTACTTC.

This clone is a singleton in its sample. This chain joins TRBV30 and TRBJ2-3; weak D call: TRBD1 (6 bases). In germline, CDR1 is GTSNPN, CDR2 SVGIG (reference sequence). Trimming took off 5 bases at V and 0 bases at J, with 9 bases between the two ends. This CDR3 spans 13 amino acids. The CDR3 DNA reads as TGTGCCTGGGGACAGCGTAGCACAGATACGCAGTATTTT. It encodes CAWGQRSTDTQYF.

The chain couples TRBV2 to TRBJ2-3; 13 bases match TRBD2. The CDR3 is made up of 15 amino acids. V shed 6 bases, J shed 4 bases, and the junction held 4 bases outside the gene matches. Germline V gene lookup returns CDR1 SNHLY and CDR2 FYNNEI. DNA for the CDR3: TGTGCCAGCAGGCGACTAGCGGGAGGATCAGATACGCAGTATTTT. Its protein is CASRRLAGGSDTQYF.

The chain carries TRBV7-9 and TRBJ2-5; D is perhaps TRBD1 (5 bases). The CDR3 extends over 14 amino acids. Germline-derived CDR1 and CDR2 are SEHNR and FQNEAQ (reference sequence). Trimming left V 1 base short and J 5 bases short, with 11 bases between. CDR3 sequence (DNA): TGTGCCAGCAGCTTAGTTCAGGGAAGGGAGACCCAGTACTTC. Amino acid sequence: CASSLVQGRETQYF. Full variable domain (missing parts from reference TRBV7-9 and TRBJ2-5): DTGVSQNPRHKITKRGQNVTFRCDPISEHNRLYWYRQTLGQGPEFLTYFQNEAQLEKSRLLSDRFSAERPKGSFSTLEIQRTEQGDSAMYLCASSLVQGRETQYFGPGTRLLVL.

The rearrangement uses TRBV6-6 and TRBJ2-1; 9 bases agree with TRBD2. This CDR3 comprises 13 residues. Germline V CDR1 and CDR2: MNHNY, SVGAGI (reference sequence). Trimming removed 2 bases from V and 9 bases from J; junction bases left unmatched: 2. The CDR3 sequence is CASSYGREGEQFF. The CDR3 nucleotides are TGTGCCAGCAGTTACGGGCGGGAGGGTGAGCAGTTCTTC.

The chain links TRBV5-6 to TRBJ2-7; TRBD1 agrees at 8 bases. The CDR3 totals 13 residues. The J segment lost 3 bases and the V segment lost 5 bases, leaving 4 bases of the junction unmatched. Germline CDR1 is SGHDT and CDR2 is YYEEEE. As DNA, the CDR3 is TGTGCCAGCAGTGGACAGGGCATCTACGAGCAGTACTTC. Encoded protein: CASSGQGIYEQYF.